This TCR beta chain emerged from a study of chemoradiotherapy in HPV16-positive cancers. Over chemoradiotherapy, repertoires were sampled more than once. Study-level findings and limits: HPV-responsive T-cell expansion during chemoradiotherapy was linked to improved recurrence-free survival in HPV16-positive patients. Candidate HPV-specific clones and E7-related TCR motifs grew in tumor during treatment.

Some clones are missing from TCRdb's copy, which holds only in-frame ones; the method was immunoSEQ multiplex PCR. The profile shows 30,000 to 35,000 clones, around 89% of them singletons. As to this clone: Its specificity is not known.

Per germline, CDR1 SGHRS and CDR2 YFSETQ. This CDR3 is 14 amino acids long. V lost 0 bases to trimming and J lost 3 bases, with 10 bases between them. V usage is TRBV5-1 and J usage is TRBJ2-7; D unclear. Material: blood, obtained from a patient who underwent chemoradiotherapy. The clonotype was recovered from a human donor with HPV-associated anogenital cancer. CDR3 nucleotides: TGCGCCAGCAGCTTGGGGCAGGCTGACTACGAGCAGTACTTC. Protein product: CASSLGQADYEQYF.